The 2 T cell receptor beta chains listed next were all sequenced from one sample in a study of cytomegalovirus exposure and HLA in healthy donors. Assay: immunoSEQ multiplex PCR; the TCRdb copy retains only in-frame clones and omits some. The data hold roughly 50,000 clones, with about 92% observed a single time. The material sequenced was PBMCs. These receptors all stem from a man in his late teens or twenties in good health and CMV-seronegative.

The chain has TRBV7-2 and TRBJ1-2, with 7 nucleotides matching TRBD1. The CDR3 length is 15 residues. The V gene's germline CDR1 is SGHTA and CDR2 FQGNSA. With V trimmed by 1 base and J by 6 bases, 8 bases remained unmatched. CDR3 sequence (DNA): TGTGCCAGCAGCTTAGGGACAGGAACTTTGGATGGCTACACCTTC. Translated: CASSLGTGTLDGYTF.

This clone was seen only once. This chain connects TRBV6-5 to TRBJ2-5, with D possibly TRBD2 on 6 matching bases. This CDR3 region has 15 residues. Trimming took 0 bases from V and 5 from J, leaving 13 bases between them. Germline CDR1 and CDR2: MNHEY and SVGAGI. DNA of the CDR3: TGTGCCAGCAGTTACTCGACTAGTTTGTTTGAGACCCAGTACTTC. Its protein is CASSYSTSLFETQYF.